This TCR beta chain was identified during a study of blood T cell repertoires in COVID-19. As for the study in general: Samples taken during acute and convalescent COVID-19 were collected in the United States, Italy and Spain.

This clone was picked up a small number of times. The authors' processing: Estimation of nucleated cell counts relied on the amplification of reference gene primers. This table comes from immunoSEQ multiplex PCR, and its TCRdb copy is limited to in-frame clones, with some not included. V and J calls and clone size come straight from that table; D and trimming were deduced from the DNA. The repertoire holds almost 200,000 clones, with 85% as singletons. Trimming stripped 0 bases from V and 8 bases from J, with 13 bases between. From germline, CDR1 is MNHEY and CDR2 SMNVEV (reference sequence). The length of the CDR3 is 14 residues.

The material sequenced was peripheral blood. This sequence joins TRBV27 and TRBJ1-1; D gene uncertain. This clonotype originated in a man in his 60s with COVID-19, enrolled during active disease. CDR3 region: CASSLSSTLMEAFF. For the CDR3, the DNA is TGTGCCAGCAGTTTATCGTCCACTCTAATGGAAGCTTTCTTT.